These T cell receptor beta chains were read from a single sample in a study of breast tumors, draining lymph nodes, adjacent tissues. TCRdb reprocessed the multiplex PCR reads with MiXCR, giving one entry per CDR3 protein. Of roughly 120,000 distinct CDR3 sequences in the sample, just under 20% were seen once. The sample comprised axillary lymph node tissue. Receptor source: a female donor with breast cancer. Some clones in this sample may be carry-over from other donors' samples. Each CDR3 is given with its conserved first and last residue. The D gene is left open where the match is weak. Clone sizes are given selectively: once, few, many, or a class where the clone is expanded.

D	size	J	V	length	CDR3	DNA
.	many	TRBJ2-7	TRBV2	12	CASSENSYEQYF	TGTGCCAGCAGTGAAAACTCTTACGAGCAGTACTTC
.	many	TRBJ1-5	TRBV6-5	15	CASSRTVHSNQPQHF	TGTGCCAGCAGCAGGACCGTACATAGCAATCAGCCCCAGCATTTT
TRBD2	.	TRBJ2-5	TRBV20-1	13	CSAGGSSQETRYF	TGCAGTGCTGGCGGGAGTTCCCAAGAGACCCGGTACTTC
.	few	TRBJ2-4	TRBV7-9	14	CASSFSGAKNIQYF	TGTGCCAGCAGCTTCAGCGGAGCCAAAAACATTCAGTACTTC
TRBD1	.	TRBJ2-7	TRBV28	17	CASSPFEGQGAGHEQYF	TGTGCCAGCAGTCCATTCGAAGGACAGGGGGCGGGGCACGAGCAGTACTTC
TRBD2	many	TRBJ2-3	TRBV29-1	14	CSVVELAGTDTQYF	TGCAGCGTTGTCGAACTAGCGGGTACAGATACGCAGTATTTT
.	few	TRBJ1-1	TRBV6-1	13	CASSDEVLTEAFF	TGTGCCAGCAGTGATGAGGTTCTCACTGAAGCTTTCTTT
.	many	TRBJ1-2	TRBV7-2	14	CASSSQGSSYGYTF	TGTGCCAGCAGCTCGCAGGGGTCGAGCTATGGCTACACCTTC
TRBD1	many	TRBJ1-4	TRBV6-1	17	CASSEIYQDRGNEKLFF	TGTGCCAGCAGTGAAATATATCAAGACAGGGGGAATGAAAAACTGTTTTTT
TRBD2	many	TRBJ2-1	TRBV4-2	15	CASSQVIAGVYEQFF	TGTGCCAGCAGCCAAGTAATAGCGGGAGTGTATGAGCAGTTCTTC
TRBD1	many	TRBJ2-7	TRBV6-9	15	CASTSCQDRVYEQYF	TGTGCCAGCACGAGTTGTCAGGACAGGGTGTACGAGCAGTACTTC
.	many	TRBJ1-5	TRBV10-3	13	CAISGAGNQPQHF	TGTGCCATCAGTGGGGCTGGCAATCAGCCCCAGCATTTT
.	many	TRBJ2-7	TRBV3-1	15	CASSQLARTPYEQYF	TGTGCCAGCAGCCAACTTGCACGGACCCCCTACGAGCAGTACTTC
TRBD2	many	TRBJ2-7	TRBV19	15	CASSPRLAGGEEQYF	TGTGCCAGTAGTCCACGACTAGCGGGAGGAGAAGAGCAGTACTTC
.	many	TRBJ2-3	TRBV4-1	14	CASSPGPSTDTQYF	TGCGCCAGCAGCCCGGGCCCTAGCACAGATACGCAGTATTTT
.	.	TRBJ2-5	TRBV27	14	CATSLRADQETQYF	TGTGCCACCTCCCTGCGGGCGGACCAAGAGACCCAGTACTTC
.	many	TRBJ1-6	TRBV4-1	14	CASSPRTGNSPLHF	TGCGCCAGCAGCCCACGGACTGGGAATTCACCCCTCCACTTT
TRBD2	.	TRBJ2-5	TRBV20-1	14	CSARTSGGQETQHF	TGCAGTGCAAGGACTAGCGGGGGCCAAGAGACCCAGCACTTC
.	many	TRBJ2-3	TRBV20-1	17	CSARDWASDIFPDTQYF	TGCAGTGCTAGAGATTGGGCCAGCGACATTTTCCCAGATACGCAGTATTTT
TRBD1	many	TRBJ1-2	TRBV20-1	13	CSAGDSLGYGYTF	TGCAGTGCTGGGGACAGTTTGGGCTATGGCTACACCTTC
TRBD1	many	TRBJ2-1	TRBV20-1	16	CSAIPWRDRGLDEQFF	TGCAGTGCAATTCCCTGGCGGGACAGGGGGCTGGATGAGCAGTTCTTC
.	many	TRBJ2-3	TRBV20-1	13	CSARDSRSDTQYF	TGCAGTGCTAGAGATTCGCGGTCGGATACGCAGTATTTT
.	many	TRBJ2-7	TRBV2	14	CASSWVQGPYEQYF	TGTGCCAGCTCATGGGTCCAGGGGCCCTACGAGCAGTACTTC
.	many	TRBJ1-2	TRBV29-1	13	CSVEEDVRTGYTF	TGCAGCGTTGAAGAGGATGTAAGGACTGGCTACACCTTC
TRBD2	many	TRBJ2-7	TRBV3-1	14	CASSELAGGNEQYF	TGTGCCAGCAGCGAACTAGCGGGAGGAAACGAGCAGTACTTC
TRBD1	many	TRBJ1-5	TRBV10-3	15	CATTRTGGSNQPQHF	TGTGCCACAACCAGGACAGGAGGAAGCAATCAGCCCCAGCATTTT
.	.	TRBJ2-2	TRBV5-1	14	CASSPKTVTGELFF	TGCGCCAGCAGCCCGAAGACCGTTACCGGGGAGCTGTTTTTT
TRBD2	many	TRBJ2-3	TRBV20-1	16	CSARRMGGGGTDTQYF	TGCAGTGCTAGACGCATGGGGGGGGGAGGCACAGATACGCAGTATTTT
.	.	TRBJ2-5	TRBV7-8	13	CASSSGRQETRYF	TGTGCCAGCAGCTCGGGACGCCAAGAGACCCGGTACTTC
.	many	TRBJ1-2	TRBV7-6	13	CASSSRDNYGYTF	TGTGCCAGCAGCTCCCGGGACAACTATGGCTACACCTTC
TRBD1	.	TRBJ1-1	TRBV3-1	16	CASSQGQGWPKTEAFF	TGTGCCAGCAGCCAAGGACAGGGGTGGCCCAAGACTGAAGCTTTCTTT
.	many	TRBJ2-3	TRBV7-2	12	CASSPITDTQYF	TGTGCCAGCAGCCCGATCACAGATACGCAGTATTTT
.	once	TRBJ1-3	TRBV6-6	14	CASSWGAVGNTVYF	TGTGCCAGCAGTTGGGGGGCAGTAGGAAACACCGTATATTTT
TRBD2	many	TRBJ2-1	TRBV20-1	15	CSAQRLAGGLNEQFF	TGCAGTGCTCAGCGACTAGCGGGGGGGCTCAATGAGCAGTTCTTC
TRBD2	many	TRBJ2-1	TRBV10-3	16	CAISESGRGGGVEQFF	TGTGCCATCAGTGAGTCGGGCCGGGGGGGCGGCGTTGAGCAGTTCTTC
.	many	TRBJ2-1	TRBV5-1	14	CASRPGTLTDEQFF	TGCGCCAGCAGACCCGGGACTCTAACGGATGAGCAGTTCTTC
.	many	TRBJ2-7	TRBV6-1	11	CASGYDYEQYF	TGTGCCAGCGGCTACGACTACGAGCAGTACTTC
.	.	TRBJ2-3	TRBV5-4	16	CASTTGPLPSTDTQYF	TGTGCCAGCACCACAGGGCCGCTTCCTAGCACAGATACGCAGTATTTT
TRBD1	many	TRBJ2-7	TRBV5-4	14	CASSVTQGAYEQYF	TGTGCCAGCAGCGTGACTCAGGGGGCGTACGAGCAGTACTTC
TRBD2	many	TRBJ2-2	TRBV30	15	CAWWGGTTNTGELFF	TGTGCCTGGTGGGGGGGGACTACTAACACCGGGGAGCTGTTTTTT
TRBD2	many	TRBJ2-1	TRBV9	16	CASSPRTSGGRGEQFF	TGTGCCAGCAGCCCCCGGACTAGCGGGGGGAGGGGAGAGCAGTTCTTC
TRBD2	few	TRBJ2-4	TRBV20-1	12	CSARTSENIQYF	TGCAGTGCTAGGACTAGCGAAAACATTCAGTACTTC
TRBD1	many	TRBJ2-7	TRBV15	15	CATSKGDRALDEQYF	TGTGCCACCAGCAAAGGGGACAGGGCGTTGGACGAGCAGTACTTC
TRBD2	many	TRBJ2-3	TRBV15	15	CATRLAGGYTDTQYF	TGTGCCACCAGATTAGCGGGAGGGTACACAGATACGCAGTATTTT
TRBD2	many	TRBJ2-2	TRBV2	17	CASSGTSGGLGTGELFF	TGTGCCAGCTCCGGGACTAGCGGGGGGCTGGGCACCGGGGAGCTGTTTTTT
.	many	TRBJ2-2	TRBV6-5	12	CASSQTTGELFF	TGTGCCAGCAGCCAAACAACCGGGGAGCTGTTTTTT